A single sample is the source of the 3 T cell receptor beta chains below, sequenced in a study of human T cells and chemical hapten exposure. It was from unfractionated whole blood that total RNA was extracted. From the 5' RACE reads, TCRdb called clonotypes with MiXCR, one entry per CDR3 protein. The data hold 81,000 or so distinct CDR3 sequences, with 6.5% to 8.5% observed a single time. The source is a male donor in good health.

This clonotype has ten or more counts. The J gene is TRBJ2-7, the V gene TRBV5-6; D not certain. V was trimmed by 2 bases and J by 3 bases, leaving 12 bases between them. Germline V gene sequence: CDR1 SGHDT, CDR2 YYEEEE. The CDR3 covers 14 residues. DNA of the CDR3: TGTGCCAGCAGCTTCGACCCCGGCAGCTACGAGCAGTACTTC. Its translation is CASSFDPGSYEQYF.

In its sample, this clonotype was seen a few times. This chain uses TRBV5-1 with TRBJ2-1; maybe TRBD2 (7 bases). The CDR3 loop spans 15 amino acids. Germline V gives CDR1 SGHRS, CDR2 YFSETQ. Trimming cost V 5 bases and J 2 bases, with 14 bases left between them. The CDR3 nucleotides are TGCGCCAGCAGATCCGACGGGGGGCCCTACAATGAGCAGTTCTTC. This gives the protein CASRSDGGPYNEQFF.

The rearrangement joins TRBV20-1 to TRBJ1-5; D gene unclear. V lost 0 bases and J lost 2, with 11 bases in between. This CDR3 is 15 amino acids long. Per the germline V gene, CDR1 is DFQATT and CDR2 is SNEGSKA (reference sequence). The CDR3 nucleotides are TGCAGTGCTAGAGATTCGAAACAGCGCAATCAGCCCCAGCATTTT. Its protein product is CSARDSKQRNQPQHF.